The 31 T cell receptor beta chains presented below share a single source sample, sequenced in a study of low-dose radiotherapy and immunotherapy resistance in tumors. First-strand cDNA used TRAV- and TRBV-specific primers, covering alpha and beta chains. The authors ran 15 to 20 PCR cycles to amplify TCRs with a constant-region primer and V-primer adapter. MiXCR, run by TCRdb on the reads, gives a single entry per CDR3 protein. The sample has 13,000 or so distinct CDR3 sequences; roughly 75% are singletons. The receptors here all came from a human donor with advanced metastatic prostate, ovarian, gallbladder or colorectal cancer (not recorded which). This table probably holds off-target reads from a library built for another chain.

The chain joins TRBV6-5 to TRBJ2-2, with D uncertain. The CDR3 consists of 20 residues. Germline loops: CDR1 MNHEY, CDR2 SVGAGI. V lost 5 bases, J lost 0 bases, and 25 bases lay in between. CDR3: CASSLYHRLQAPTNTGELFF. The CDR3 DNA is TGTGCCAGCAGTCTTTACCACCGCCTTCAAGCCCCTACGAACACCGGGGAGCTGTTTTTT.

This clonotype was picked up a small number of times. The gene calls are TRBV20-1 and TRBJ2-3; no clear D. Germline V lookup: CDR1 DFQATT, CDR2 SNEGSKA (reference sequence). The CDR3 covers 12 residues. The V end lost 0 bases, the J end lost 2 bases, and 3 bases lay between the germline ends. The CDR3: CSAREATDTQYF. The CDR3 DNA follows: TGCAGTGCTAGAGAGGCCACAGATACGCAGTATTTT.

This chain links TRBV12-5 with TRBJ2-1, with D maybe TRBD1 (6 bases). V lost 5 bases and J lost 5, with 16 bases in between. This CDR3 region has 15 residues. Germline lookup yields CDR1 LGHNT and CDR2 FRNRAP. The DNA of the CDR3 is TGTGCTAGTGGTATCCAGGGGATAGAGAACAATGAGCAGTTCTTC. Its translation: CASGIQGIENNEQFF.

V is TRBV5-6 and J is TRBJ1-2; weak D call: TRBD1 (6 bases). CDR3 length: 13 amino acids. The germline CDR1 and CDR2 sequences are SGHDT and YYEEEE. V was pared by 4 bases and J by 8 bases, with 15 bases between. CDR3 coding DNA: TGTGCCAGCAGCCTGGGGGCCGGGGACGGCTACACCTTC. It codes for CASSLGAGDGYTF.

The V gene is TRBV4-2, the J gene TRBJ2-7; D not resolved. Trimming left V 5 bases short and J 5 bases short, with 16 bases between. The CDR3 is 14 residues long. Germline V CDR1 and CDR2: LGHNA, YNFKEQ. CDR3 region: CASSLPRDTHEQYF. The CDR3, as DNA: TGTGCCAGCAGCTTGCCCCGTGACACCCACGAGCAGTACTTC.

The CDR3 bases are TGTGCCAGCAGCTTGGGGGCAGGGCGGGAGACCCAGTACTTC. Its translation is CASSLGAGRETQYF. The chain joins TRBV5-5 to TRBJ2-5; tentative D call: TRBD1 (5 bases). The germline V and J ends were trimmed by 0 bases and 5 bases, with 11 bases remaining between them. The germline V gene has CDR1 SGHKS and CDR2 YYEKEE (reference sequence). The CDR3 covers 14 residues.

The chain uses TRBV2 and TRBJ2-7; D ambiguous. This CDR3 region has 13 residues. V was trimmed by 4 bases and J by 6 bases, leaving 13 bases between them. Germline CDR1 SNHLY, CDR2 FYNNEI. The chain's CDR3 is CASSGSALVEQYF. The CDR3 bases are TGTGCCAGCAGTGGATCAGCCCTTGTCGAGCAGTACTTC.

This chain uses TRBV14 with TRBJ2-4; D may be TRBD2 (5 bases). Germline assignment: CDR1 SGHDN and CDR2 FVKESK. Trimming removed 5 bases from V and 0 bases from J, with 5 bases in between. There are 13 residues in the CDR3. In DNA form, the CDR3 reads TGTGCCAGCAGCGGACTAGCCAAAAACATTCAGTACTTC. It is translated as CASSGLAKNIQYF.

V is TRBV11-2 and J is TRBJ2-1; 7 bases align to TRBD2. The CDR3 consists of 15 residues. The germline V gene encodes CDR1 SGHAT and CDR2 FQNNGV. Trimming removed 0 bases from V and 7 bases from J; junction bases left unmatched: 6. This chain's CDR3 is CASSLDETGGNEQFF. CDR3 nucleotide sequence: TGTGCCAGCAGCTTAGACGAGACCGGGGGGAATGAGCAGTTCTTC.

The V gene is TRBV24-1, the J gene TRBJ2-2; 8 positions match TRBD1. J was trimmed by 5 bases and V by 3 bases; bases with no gene match: 4. The CDR3 contains 15 residues. The germline gives CDR1 KGHDR, CDR2 SFDVKD. The CDR3 bases are TGTGCCACCAGTGATCAGAGGACAGGGACCGGGGAGCTGTTTTTT. Its translation: CATSDQRTGTGELFF.

The rearrangement joins TRBV2 to TRBJ2-7; D is unresolved. The CDR3 covers 10 residues. Trimming cost V 10 bases and J 3 bases, with 7 bases left between them. Looked up from germline, CDR1 is SNHLY and CDR2 is FYNNEI. CDR3 coding DNA: TGTGCCACGGGTAGCTACGAGCAGTACTTC. This codes for CATGSYEQYF.

In its sample, this clonotype was seen a few times. The J gene is TRBJ2-1, the V gene TRBV14; TRBD1 matches at 8 bases. The CDR3 runs 15 residues. The V segment lost 3 bases and the J segment 6 bases; nucleotides outside the gene matches: 7. Germline V gene lookup returns CDR1 SGHDN and CDR2 FVKESK. CDR3 sequence reads: CASSQDRAASNEQFF. CDR3 nucleotide sequence: TGTGCCAGCAGCCAGGACAGGGCTGCTAGCAATGAGCAGTTCTTC.

The chain is built from TRBV18 and TRBJ2-5; D tentatively reads TRBD1 or TRBD2 (5 bases each). This CDR3 comprises 14 residues. Germline V lookup: CDR1 KGHSH, CDR2 LQKENI. Trimming removed 5 bases from V and 1 base from J, with 11 bases in between. CDR3 nucleotide sequence: TGTGCCAGCTCAACATACGGGGCCCAAGAGACCCAGTACTTC. This sequence encodes CASSTYGAQETQYF.

The rearrangement joins TRBV18 to TRBJ2-7, with D perhaps TRBD1 or TRBD2 (6 bases each). Germline values: CDR1 KGHSH, CDR2 LQKENI. The CDR3 runs to 13 residues. V dropped 6 bases and J dropped 2 bases, with 11 bases sitting between them. Here the CDR3 reads CASSRGLTYEQYF. CDR3 bases: TGTGCCAGCTCTCGGGGGCTGACCTACGAGCAGTACTTC.

The rearrangement uses TRBV6-6 and TRBJ1-5; D possibly corresponds to TRBD1 (6 bases). Per the germline V gene, CDR1 is MNHNY and CDR2 is SVGAGI (reference sequence). The CDR3 is 15 residues long. Trimming left V 7 bases short and J 1 base short, with 14 bases between. The CDR3 DNA follows: TGTGCCAGCATAGGGAACAGGGACAGCAATCAGCCCCAGCATTTT. Translating gives CASIGNRDSNQPQHF.

This clonotype was seen only a few times. The chain recombines TRBV6-6 with TRBJ2-2; 11 bases line up with TRBD2. V was pared by 6 bases and J by 1 base, with 1 base of the junction left unmatched. Germline values: CDR1 MNHNY, CDR2 SVGAGI (reference sequence). The CDR3 consists of 15 residues. The CDR3 region is CASSLAGGNTGELFF. CDR3 DNA sequence: TGTGCCAGCAGCCTAGCGGGGGGGAACACCGGGGAGCTGTTTTTT.

The V call is TRBV14, the J call TRBJ2-3; D is uncertain. Per germline, CDR1 SGHDN and CDR2 FVKESK. The CDR3 sequence is 14 residues long. Trimming pared 4 bases from V and 2 bases from J, leaving 10 bases between. The chain's CDR3 is CASSPKQLTDTQYF. CDR3 DNA sequence: TGTGCCAGCAGCCCGAAGCAACTCACAGATACGCAGTATTTT.

The rearrangement joins TRBV15 to TRBJ1-1; D gene ambiguous. Germline values: CDR1 LNHNV, CDR2 YYDKDF (reference sequence). This CDR3 is built from 15 residues. Between the trimmed V and J ends, which lost 4 bases and 6 bases, there was a span of 18 bases. The CDR3 protein is CATSKDDRVVAEAFF. The CDR3 DNA reads as TGTGCCACCAGCAAAGACGACCGGGTGGTCGCTGAAGCTTTCTTT.

The chain uses TRBV11-2 and TRBJ2-7; TRBD2 matches 7 bases. V lost 5 bases and J lost 0; bases outside the gene matches: 7. The CDR3 contains 15 residues. Germline V gene data show CDR1 as SGHAT and CDR2 as FQNNGV. The CDR3 is CASSPIRDYSYEQYF. The CDR3 region has the DNA TGTGCCAGCAGCCCGATCCGGGACTACTCCTACGAGCAGTACTTC.

The V and J genes are TRBV4-2 and TRBJ2-7; 8 nucleotides line up with TRBD2. There are 15 residues in the CDR3. Germline CDR1 and CDR2: LGHNA and YNFKEQ. Losses at the gene ends were 3 bases for V and 3 bases for J; bases not matched to a gene: 7. The chain's CDR3 is CASSHGGARSYEQYF. CDR3 DNA sequence: TGTGCCAGCAGCCACGGGGGGGCCAGAAGCTACGAGCAGTACTTC.

The chain recombines TRBV5-1 with TRBJ2-2; no clear D gene. Germline-derived CDR1 and CDR2 are SGHRS and YFSETQ. The CDR3 spans 12 residues. Trimming took 4 bases from V and 6 from J, leaving 7 bases between them. CDR3 sequence reads: CASSPSPGELFF. The DNA of the CDR3 is TGCGCCAGCAGCCCGAGCCCCGGGGAGCTGTTTTTT.

The table lists this clonotype with a count of one. The chain uses TRBV6-1 and TRBJ2-7; no definite D call. This CDR3 contains 14 residues. Germline CDR1 and CDR2: MNHNS and SASEGT. The V end was cut by 1 base, the J end by 2 bases, with 9 bases between. Here the CDR3 DNA reads TGTGCCAGCAGTGAAGTGGGTATCACCTACGAGCAGTACTTC. This codes for CASSEVGITYEQYF.

V usage is TRBV20-1 and J usage is TRBJ1-6, with D possibly matching TRBD1 (6 bases). Germline CDR1 is DFQATT and CDR2 is SNEGSKA (reference sequence). The V gene lost 3 bases and the J gene lost 6 bases, with 15 bases spanning the gap. The CDR3 totals 15 residues. The chain's CDR3 is CSARSPGHLNSPLHF. DNA for the CDR3: TGCAGTGCTAGGTCCCCGGGACACCTTAATTCACCCCTCCACTTT.

Only a few counts were recorded for this clonotype. The V call is TRBV5-6, the J call TRBJ2-7; TRBD2 agrees at 8 bases. Germline values: CDR1 SGHDT, CDR2 YYEEEE. V was pared by 2 bases and J by 3 bases, with 4 bases of the junction left unmatched. The CDR3 contains 14 residues. The CDR3 reads CASSFRGGLYEQYF. CDR3 coding DNA: TGTGCCAGCAGCTTCCGGGGGGGGCTCTACGAGCAGTACTTC.

CDR3 nucleotides: TGTGCCAGCAGTTTCAGGAGAAGAGATACGCAGTATTTT. It yields the protein CASSFRRRDTQYF. The rearrangement uses TRBV6-2 or TRBV6-3 and TRBJ2-3; D remains unclear. The germline V gene encodes CDR1 MNHEY and CDR2 SVGEGT. V lost 4 bases, J lost 5 bases, and 10 bases lay in between. The CDR3 runs 13 residues.

The rearrangement uses TRBV11-2 and TRBJ2-4, with 16 bases aligning to TRBD2. The germline gives CDR1 SGHAT, CDR2 FQNNGV. V shed 3 bases, J shed 0 bases, and the junction held 8 bases outside the gene matches. The CDR3 consists of 20 residues. The DNA of the CDR3 is TGTGCCAGCAGCTTTCCCTGGGGACTAGCGGGGGGGCAAGCCAAAAACATTCAGTACTTC. Amino acids: CASSFPWGLAGGQAKNIQYF.

This chain links TRBV12-3 or TRBV12-4 with TRBJ1-5, with 8 bases matching TRBD1. V lost 2 bases, J lost 7 bases, and 10 bases stayed unmatched. CDR3 length: 16 residues. This CDR3 is CASSLMSGQGGQPQHF. The CDR3 DNA follows: TGTGCCAGCAGTTTAATGAGTGGACAGGGAGGGCAGCCCCAGCATTTT.

J is TRBJ2-1 and V is TRBV20-1; 9 bases are shared with TRBD2. Germline CDR1 DFQATT, CDR2 SNEGSKA (reference sequence). Trimming at V came to 6 bases and at J to 3 bases, leaving 12 bases not matched to a gene. The CDR3 runs 16 residues. Here the CDR3 DNA reads TGCAGTGCCTTTAAAGGCGTAGCGGGGGACTACAATGAGCAGTTCTTC. Protein product: CSAFKGVAGDYNEQFF.

The J gene is TRBJ1-2, the V gene TRBV7-2; D gene uncertain. From germline, CDR1 is SGHTA and CDR2 FQGNSA. Deletions cut 1 base from V and 6 bases from J, with 15 bases between. This CDR3 is built from 15 residues. DNA for the CDR3: TGTGCCAGCAGCTTAGGGTCTGGGCAACCTAATGGCTACACCTTC. This gives the protein CASSLGSGQPNGYTF.

V and J are TRBV2 and TRBJ1-6; the D gene is possibly TRBD1 (5 bases). V was cut by 6 bases and J by 9 bases, with 21 bases left in between. The CDR3 covers 16 residues. The germline CDR1 and CDR2 sequences are SNHLY and FYNNEI. CDR3 in DNA: TGTGCCAGCAGCGGCTGGGGGGGAGTGGTCGGTTCACCCCTCCACTTT. It translates to CASSGWGGVVGSPLHF.

The rearrangement links TRBV28 to TRBJ1-2, with unresolved D. Germline V gene data show CDR1 as MDHEN and CDR2 as SYDVKM. CDR3 length: 11 amino acids. V was shortened by 10 bases and J by 5 bases, with 11 bases between the two germline ends. This CDR3 reads CATNLGYGYTF. CDR3 bases: TGTGCCACCAACCTCGGGTATGGCTACACCTTC.